The 10 T cell receptor beta chains below were found in one sample sequenced in a study of early T cells in non-severe SARS-CoV-2 infection. TCRdb reanalysed the 5' RACE reads using MiXCR and keeps one entry per CDR3 protein. The table includes 55,000 to 75,000 distinct CDR3 sequences, about 9.3% detected once. The sequencing sample was made of whole blood. Receptor source: an adult who was a healthcare worker with PCR-confirmed SARS-CoV-2 infection or an uninfected control (not recorded which).

There are many counts of this clonotype. The chain recombines TRBV5-5 with TRBJ2-5, with 7 bases fitting TRBD1. Germline-derived CDR1 and CDR2 are SGHKS and YYEKEE (reference sequence). Losses at the gene ends were 4 bases for V and 4 bases for J; bases not matched to a gene: 13. The CDR3 runs to 16 residues. DNA of the CDR3: TGTGCCAGCAGCACCAGGACAGGCAGAGGGGCAGAGACCCAGTACTTC. Translating it yields CASSTRTGRGAETQYF.

The CDR3 nucleotides are TGTGCCAGCAGCTCGGGGGGGCCTGAAGGCTACACCTTC. It encodes CASSSGGPEGYTF. The chain couples TRBV7-2 to TRBJ1-2; D is perhaps TRBD1 (6 bases). The CDR3 length is 13 residues. Germline V gives CDR1 SGHTA, CDR2 FQGNSA. V dropped 4 bases and J dropped 8 bases, with 14 bases sitting between them. The complete variable domain, with remaining parts taken from reference TRBV7-2 and TRBJ1-2, reads GAGVSQSPSNKVTEKGKDVELRCDPISGHTALYWYRQSLGQGLEFLIYFQGNSAPDKSGLPSDRFSAERTGGSVSTLTIQRTQQEDSAVYLCASSSGGPEGYTFGSGTRLTVV.

This clonotype was seen only a few times. V is TRBV12-3 or TRBV12-4 and J is TRBJ1-4, with D possibly being TRBD1 (6 bases). The CDR3 sequence is 17 residues long. V lost 5 bases, J lost 4 bases, and 20 bases lay in between. DNA of the CDR3: TGTGCCAGCAGTCCTGTTCGAGGCAGGGGCAGTAATGAAAAACTGTTTTTT. As protein: CASSPVRGRGSNEKLFF.

The chain combines TRBV7-2 with TRBJ1-2; D is possibly TRBD1 (6 bases). V was cut by 1 base and J by 6 bases, with 12 bases left in between. CDR1 is SGHTA and CDR2 is FQGNSA in the germline V gene. This CDR3 is 14 amino acids long. CDR3 amino acids: CASSLGTGNHGYTF. The CDR3 nucleotides read TGTGCCAGCAGCTTAGGTACAGGGAATCATGGCTACACCTTC.

This clonotype was picked up many times. The genes are TRBV24-1 and TRBJ2-2; D is undetermined. CDR1 is KGHDR, CDR2 SFDVKD, per germline. Trimming removed 6 bases at V and 5 bases at J, with 15 bases between. The CDR3 has 15 residues. The CDR3: CATSMADRMTGELFF. Written as DNA, the CDR3 is TGTGCCACCAGTATGGCGGACCGGATGACCGGGGAGCTGTTTTTT.

The chain couples TRBV6-6 to TRBJ1-2; 7 bases line up with TRBD1. The germline V gene has CDR1 MNHNY and CDR2 SVGAGI (reference sequence). V gave up 0 bases and J gave up 5 bases; unmatched junction bases: 6. The length of the CDR3 is 15 residues. This chain's CDR3 is CASSYSKQGLYGYTF. Here the CDR3 DNA reads TGTGCCAGCAGTTACTCGAAACAGGGGCTGTATGGCTACACCTTC.

The rearrangement uses TRBV7-4 and TRBJ2-1; D gene ambiguous. V was shortened by 5 bases and J by 0 bases, with 8 bases between the two germline ends. CDR3 length equals 14 residues. Germline CDR1 SGHVT, CDR2 SQSDAQ. The CDR3 nucleotides read TGTGCCAGCAGCCATTGGGGCTCCTACAATGAGCAGTTCTTC. It specifies CASSHWGSYNEQFF.

This clonotype showed up just a few times. The chain is built from TRBV6-5 and TRBJ1-1; D is possibly TRBD1 (5 bases). The CDR3 runs to 14 residues. V lost 10 bases, J lost 0 bases, and 15 bases lay in between. Germline CDR1 and CDR2: MNHEY and SVGAGI. CDR3: CATARGGMNTEAFF. CDR3 coding DNA: TGTGCCACCGCGCGGGGGGGGATGAACACTGAAGCTTTCTTT.

A few counts support this clonotype. V is TRBV4-1 and J is TRBJ2-3; 11 nucleotides agree with TRBD2. Germline CDR1 and CDR2: MGHRA and YSYEKL. The ends lost 0 bases at V and 3 bases at J; junction bases unmatched: 11. This CDR3 has 19 residues. Here the CDR3 DNA reads TGCGCCAGCAGCCAAGATCGTGAGCTAGCGGGGGGAACGACAGATACGCAGTATTTT. Protein: CASSQDRELAGGTTDTQYF.

In its sample, this clonotype was seen many times. J is TRBJ2-7 and V is TRBV21-1. TRBV21-1 is classified as a pseudogene. There are 14 residues in the CDR3. The CDR3 region is CASTWLLLLYEQYV. The DNA of the CDR3 is TGTGCCAGCACGTGGCTGCTACTCCTCTACGAGCAGTACGTC.